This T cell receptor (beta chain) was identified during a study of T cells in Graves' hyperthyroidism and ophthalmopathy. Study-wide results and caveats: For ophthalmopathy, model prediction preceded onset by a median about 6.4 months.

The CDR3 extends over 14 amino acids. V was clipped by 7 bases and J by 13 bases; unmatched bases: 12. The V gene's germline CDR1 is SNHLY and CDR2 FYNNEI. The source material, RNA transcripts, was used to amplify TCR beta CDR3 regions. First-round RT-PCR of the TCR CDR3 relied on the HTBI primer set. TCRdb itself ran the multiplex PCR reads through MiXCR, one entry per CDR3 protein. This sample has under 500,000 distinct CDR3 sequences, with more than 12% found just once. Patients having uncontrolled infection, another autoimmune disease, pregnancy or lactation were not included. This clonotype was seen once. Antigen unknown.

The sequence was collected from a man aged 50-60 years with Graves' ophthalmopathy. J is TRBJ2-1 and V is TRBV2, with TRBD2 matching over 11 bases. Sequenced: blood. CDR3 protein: CASTKTSGTRSQFF. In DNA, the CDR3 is TGTGCCAGCACAAAGACTAGCGGGACTAGGTCCCAGTTCTTC.